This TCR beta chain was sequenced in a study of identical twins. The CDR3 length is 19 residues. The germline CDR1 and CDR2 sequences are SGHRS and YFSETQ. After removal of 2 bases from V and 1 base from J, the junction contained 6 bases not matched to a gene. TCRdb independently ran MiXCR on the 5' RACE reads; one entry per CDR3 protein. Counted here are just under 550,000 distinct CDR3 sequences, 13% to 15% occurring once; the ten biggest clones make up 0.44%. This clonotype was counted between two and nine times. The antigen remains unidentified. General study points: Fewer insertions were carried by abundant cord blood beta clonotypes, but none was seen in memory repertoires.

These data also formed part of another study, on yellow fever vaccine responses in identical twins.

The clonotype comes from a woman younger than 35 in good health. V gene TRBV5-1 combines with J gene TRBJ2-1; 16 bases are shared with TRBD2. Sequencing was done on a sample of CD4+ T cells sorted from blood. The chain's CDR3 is CASSFRGLAGGPSYNEQFF. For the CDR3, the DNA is TGCGCCAGCAGCTTCAGGGGACTAGCGGGGGGGCCTTCCTACAATGAGCAGTTCTTC.